This T cell receptor beta chain was identified in a study of CD8 T cells in ankylosing spondylitis (dated by TCRdb to between 2016 and 2019). Looking at the study overall: To find TCR variants linked to disease, the study profiled T cell receptor beta repertoires in ankylosing spondylitis patients and healthy donors. The whole study cohort included about a hundred healthy donors and about two dozen ankylosing spondylitis patients. Peripheral blood samples were taken, and synovial fluid was additionally collected from ankylosing spondylitis patients.

This clonotype showed up just a few times. There is no known antigen for this receptor. Base-call qualities are not available, and no considerably larger clone is one nucleotide away. Overall results and qualifications from the work: Some of the motif variants had been reported before in the synovial fluid and blood of reactive arthritis patients, a finding that suggests common disease-initiation mechanisms. A TCR beta motif of 8 or 9 highly homologous amino acid variants appeared characteristic of blood from ankylosing spondylitis patients. The disease-linked clones were reported to be significantly enriched in matched synovial fluid samples from ankylosing spondylitis patients. A CD8+ phenotype was shown by the disease-linked clones, which were found at relatively low frequencies in peripheral blood.

The sequencer listed for this sample is Illumina HiSeq 2500. Quantitative 5'-RACE with molecular barcodes was used to prepare TCR beta libraries. The source study handled its data this way. Disease-linked TCR variants were identified with a new computational method built on a probabilistic model of VDJ rearrangement. In TCRdb, the public reads were trimmed at Q25 with fastp and aligned with MiXCR, with productive beta chains retained. Rows with one shared CDR3 protein collapse into an entry with the most common genes and DNA. For this entry, the V and J calls and clone size follow TCRdb and not the study's own pipeline. Within this sample are about 270,000 distinct CDR3 sequences, with more than 25% of them counted one time only. Approximately 4.6% of the sample comes from the top ten. Taken from cysteine to phenylalanine, the CDR3 has 15 residues. Left in the record is the CDR3 DNA by itself, 45 bases read in frame from the first base. V was cut back by 0 bases and J by 2 bases, leaving a gap of 10 bases between them. The germline V gene (reference sequence) specifies SGHNT as CDR1 and YYREEE as CDR2.

The TCR sequence derives from a male donor with ankylosing spondylitis or in good health (not recorded which). The chain joins TRBV5-4 to TRBJ2-3; the D gene assignment is ambiguous. The sequencing input was blood, either unsorted or a sorted T cell fraction (not recorded which). The CDR3 protein sequence reads: CASSLGPTNTDTQYF. The base sequence is TGTGCCAGCAGCTTGGGCCCTACCAACACAGATACGCAGTATTTT. When the CDR3 is completed using the reference TRBV5-4 and TRBJ2-3 genes on either side, the full variable domain is ETGVTQSPTHLIKTRGQQVTLRCSSQSGHNTVSWYQQALGQGPQFIFQYYREEENGRGNFPPRFSGLQFPNYSSELNVNALELDDSALYLCASSLGPTNTDTQYFGPGTRLTVL.